This T cell receptor beta chain was sequenced during a study of CD8 T cells in ankylosing spondylitis. The study, taken as a whole, reports: Significantly higher representation of disease-linked clones was reported for matched ankylosing spondylitis synovial fluid.

Construction of TCR beta libraries was performed using quantitative 5'-RACE with molecular barcodes. TCRdb re-called the 5' RACE reads through MiXCR, storing one row per CDR3 protein. The sample includes under 150,000 distinct CDR3 sequences, around 8.5% of them seen just once. CDR3 length equals 18 residues. The sample holds many counts of this clonotype. Its antigen is undetermined. Sequenced input: blood, either unsorted or a sorted T cell fraction (not recorded which). This sequence originates from a male donor with ankylosing spondylitis or in good health (not recorded which). The rearrangement links TRBV21-1 to TRBJ1-5; the table's TRBD1 call for D was not verified on the DNA. TRBV21-1 is a known pseudogene. DNA for the CDR3: TGTGCCAGCACCAAAAGGGGTAGGATCGACAGGGTTGTTCAGCCCCAGCATTTT. This translates into CASTKRGRIDRVVQPQHF.